The T cell receptor beta chain under discussion was sequenced for a study of blood T cell repertoires in COVID-19. Profiled with immunoSEQ multiplex PCR; TCRdb holds only in-frame clones, not every one. The data hold about 170,000 clones, with roughly 86% observed a single time. Trimming took 4 bases from V and 6 from J, leaving 16 bases between them. Germline V gene data show CDR1 as SGHVS and CDR2 as FNYEAQ. This CDR3 is 15 amino acids long. The chain combines TRBV7-6 with TRBJ1-5, with D tentatively TRBD1 (6 bases). The specimen was peripheral blood. This receptor was taken from a woman of 80 years or more with COVID-19, enrolled during active disease. CDR3 loop: CASSSLQGSGQPQHF. Written as DNA, the CDR3 is TGTGCCAGCAGCTCTCTACAGGGTTCGGGTCAGCCCCAGCATTTT.